The 21 T cell receptor beta chains below come from one sample, sequenced in a study of Graves' ophthalmopathy and Graves' hyperthyroidism. RNA transcripts were the source from which TCR beta CDR3 regions were amplified. The first round was an RT-PCR with HTBI primers, and the second round was a multiplex PCR. Each CDR3 protein is one row after TCRdb ran MiXCR on the multiplex PCR reads. The data hold about 400,000 distinct CDR3 sequences, with around 18% observed a single time. Sequenced input: peripheral blood. These receptors were obtained from a woman between 18 and 30 years old with Graves' ophthalmopathy.

This clonotype was seen at least ten times. The chain employs TRBV6-5 and TRBJ2-5, with D perhaps being TRBD1 or TRBD2 (5 bases each). This CDR3 is built from 16 residues. In germline, CDR1 is MNHEY, CDR2 SVGAGI. V gave up 4 bases and J gave up 2 bases, with 17 bases separating them. The DNA of the CDR3 is TGTGCCAGCAGTTGGGGGAACCAAGACGGGCAAGAGACCCAGTACTTC. Translating gives CASSWGNQDGQETQYF.

This clonotype was counted only a few times. The rearrangement uses TRBV3-1 and TRBJ1-6; 8 nucleotides align to TRBD1. The CDR3 totals 16 residues. Trimming at V came to 3 bases and at J to 9 bases, leaving 10 bases not matched to a gene. Germline CDR1 reads LGHDT; CDR2 reads YNNKEL (reference sequence). CDR3 nucleotide sequence: TGTGCCAGCAGCCAGGACTCAGGGGGCCCAGCTTCACCCCTCCACTTT. Amino acid sequence: CASSQDSGGPASPLHF.

This clonotype was counted ten times or more. Here the CDR3 DNA reads TGTGCCAGCACACCAGCGGGGACCAACACCGGGGAGCTGTTTTTT. Translation gives CASTPAGTNTGELFF. The rearrangement joins TRBV6-2 or TRBV6-3 to TRBJ2-2; 7 bases agree with TRBD2. CDR1 and CDR2 (germline): MNHEY, SVGEGT. The V and J ends lost 7 bases and 2 bases, in that order; junction bases with no gene match: 7. This CDR3 contains 15 residues.

The chain combines TRBV7-2 with TRBJ2-3, with unresolved D. This CDR3 is 12 amino acids long. V lost 5 bases and J lost 6, with 9 bases in between. Germline CDR1 and CDR2: SGHTA and FQGNSA. The CDR3 DNA is TGTGCCAGCAGCACTTATGGGGATACGCAGTATTTT. Its translation is CASSTYGDTQYF.

This clonotype was detected ten times or more. This chain uses TRBV7-2 with TRBJ2-7; 9 nucleotides agree with TRBD2. Germline V lookup: CDR1 SGHTA, CDR2 FQGNSA. The V gene end was trimmed by 1 base and the J gene end by 0 bases; junction bases not matched to a gene: 10. The CDR3 is made up of 18 amino acids. CDR3 residues: CASSLGLAGWGYSYEQYF. DNA of the CDR3: TGTGCCAGCAGCTTAGGGCTAGCGGGATGGGGTTACTCCTACGAGCAGTACTTC. The whole variable domain, filled in from reference TRBV7-2 and TRBJ2-7, reads GAGVSQSPSNKVTEKGKDVELRCDPISGHTALYWYRQSLGQGLEFLIYFQGNSAPDKSGLPSDRFSAERTGGSVSTLTIQRTQQEDSAVYLCASSLGLAGWGYSYEQYFGPGTRLTVT.

This clonotype was picked up many times. The gene calls are TRBV5-1 and TRBJ1-1, with D perhaps TRBD1 (5 bases). V shed 0 bases and J shed 1 base, with 22 bases lying between them. The V gene's germline CDR1 is SGHRS and CDR2 YFSETQ. The CDR3 runs to 19 residues. The CDR3 spells CASSLVPGGNFNWNTEAFF. In DNA, the CDR3 is TGCGCCAGCAGCTTGGTCCCGGGGGGGAATTTCAACTGGAACACTGAAGCTTTCTTT.

The sample holds a few counts of this clonotype. The chain carries TRBV10-2 and TRBJ2-5; D is perhaps TRBD1 or TRBD2 (5 bases each). CDR3 length: 14 residues. V was shortened by 3 bases and J by 4 bases, with 12 bases between the two germline ends. Germline loops: CDR1 WSHSY, CDR2 SAAADI. In nucleotides, the CDR3 is TGCGCCAGCAGTGACGAGGGGATGGGAGAGACCCAGTACTTC. This sequence encodes CASSDEGMGETQYF.

This clonotype was counted at least ten times. The V gene is TRBV7-2, the J gene TRBJ2-7; D is perhaps TRBD2 (6 bases). Trimming stripped 7 bases from V and 4 bases from J, with 14 bases between. CDR3 length: 13 amino acids. Germline-derived CDR1 and CDR2 are SGHTA and FQGNSA. The CDR3 DNA follows: TGTGCCAGCACCTTCTGGGGGGAATACGAGCAGTACTTC. This encodes CASTFWGEYEQYF.

In its sample, this clonotype was seen many times. The rearrangement joins TRBV20-1 to TRBJ2-7; 7 bases fit TRBD2. With 0 bases clipped from V and 6 bases from J, the junction kept 8 bases outside the gene matches. The CDR3 is 14 amino acids. Per germline, CDR1 DFQATT and CDR2 SNEGSKA (reference sequence). The CDR3 DNA reads as TGCAGTGCTAGAGATGGCCCCGGGAGGAGCGAGCAGTACTTC. It is translated as CSARDGPGRSEQYF.

This clonotype was found many times. The rearrangement links TRBV28 to TRBJ1-1; TRBD1 matches at 9 bases. The CDR3 loop spans 15 amino acids. Germline CDR1 reads MDHEN; CDR2 reads SYDVKM. The V and J ends lost 2 bases and 1 base, in that order; junction bases with no gene match: 2. CDR3 amino acids: CASSLGQGSNTEAFF. CDR3 DNA: TGTGCCAGCAGTTTAGGACAGGGGTCGAACACTGAAGCTTTCTTT. The complete variable domain, with remaining parts taken from reference TRBV28 and TRBJ1-1, reads DVKVTQSSRYLVKRTGEKVFLECVQDMDHENMFWYRQDPGLGLRLIYFSYDVKMKEKGDIPEGYSVSREKKERFSLILESASTNQTSMYLCASSLGQGSNTEAFFGQGTRLTVV.

This clonotype occurred many times. CDR3 sequence: CAIRPGAQETQYF. Written as DNA, the CDR3 is TGTGCCATCAGACCCGGGGCCCAAGAGACCCAGTACTTC. The chain is built from TRBV10-3 and TRBJ2-5; the D call may be TRBD1 or TRBD2 (5 bases each). This CDR3 comprises 13 residues. Trimming took off 6 bases at V and 1 base at J, with 9 bases between the two ends. The germline gives CDR1 ENHRY, CDR2 SYGVKD.

At least ten counts were recorded for this clonotype. This chain uses TRBV3-1 with TRBJ2-7; 7 positions agree with TRBD2. Trimming took 1 base from V and 4 from J; bases not matched to a gene: 10. The germline V gene encodes CDR1 LGHDT and CDR2 YNNKEL (reference sequence). This CDR3 is 16 amino acids long. CDR3 sequence (DNA): TGTGCCAGCAGCCAAGGGGGGACTAAGCTTGGGTACGAGCAGTACTTC. This sequence encodes CASSQGGTKLGYEQYF.

This clonotype has ten or more counts. This may come from a read error, since a much larger clone is one base off. The chain couples TRBV7-2 to TRBJ2-7; 7 bases agree with TRBD2. The CDR3 contains 15 residues. Germline V gene data show CDR1 as SGHTA and CDR2 as FQGNSA. The ends lost 0 bases at V and 4 bases at J; junction bases unmatched: 6. CDR3 protein: CTSSLAGGEFYEQYF. Written as DNA, the CDR3 is TGTACCAGCAGCTTAGCGGGGGGGGAGTTTTACGAGCAGTACTTC.

The chain couples TRBV12-3 or TRBV12-4 to TRBJ2-7; D tentatively fits TRBD1 or TRBD2 (5 bases each). This CDR3 has 14 amino acids. The V and J ends lost 5 bases and 2 bases respectively, with 13 bases between them. CDR3 region: CASSVNGATYEQYF. Written as DNA, the CDR3 is TGTGCCAGCAGTGTCAACGGGGCGACCTACGAGCAGTACTTC.

The chain links TRBV6-1 to TRBJ2-7; no reliable D call. The CDR3 is made up of 11 amino acids. Germline CDR1 MNHNS, CDR2 SASEGT. The CDR3 here is CASRPLASQPV. CDR3 coding DNA: TGTGCCAGCAGACCCTTGGCCTCACAGCCGGTC.

This clonotype has ten or more counts. The V gene is TRBV12-3 or TRBV12-4, the J gene TRBJ1-5, with 12 bases identical to TRBD1. Germline trimming cut 6 bases from V and 1 base from J; bases unmatched to any gene: 7. The CDR3 consists of 17 residues. CDR3 sequence reads: CASRWGQGARSNQPQHF. In nucleotides, the CDR3 is TGTGCCAGCAGGTGGGGACAGGGGGCGAGGAGCAATCAGCCCCAGCATTTT.

This clonotype was observed a handful of times. This chain joins TRBV19 and TRBJ1-1; perhaps TRBD1 as D (5 bases). Per the germline V gene, CDR1 is LNHDA and CDR2 is SQIVND (reference sequence). The germline V and J ends were trimmed by 5 bases and 3 bases, with 19 bases remaining between them. The CDR3 runs 16 residues. CDR3 amino acids: CASSVPGGRRDTEAFF. CDR3 in DNA: TGTGCCAGTAGTGTCCCCGGGGGGAGACGGGACACTGAAGCTTTCTTT.

This clonotype was counted ten times or more. The genes are TRBV10-3 and TRBJ1-1, with 7 bases matching TRBD1. J was trimmed by 11 bases and V by 6 bases; bases with no gene match: 9. The CDR3 contains 12 residues. Germline CDR1 ENHRY, CDR2 SYGVKD. CDR3 sequence reads: CAISDTTGMAFF. In DNA, the CDR3 is TGTGCCATCAGCGATACGACAGGGATGGCTTTCTTT.

This sequence joins TRBV28 and TRBJ1-2; D not resolved. V lost 4 bases, J lost 1 base, and 10 bases lay in between. The CDR3 has 14 residues. CDR1 is MDHEN and CDR2 is SYDVKM in the germline V gene. In DNA form, the CDR3 reads TGTGCCAGCAGTTATGTGCACTTTAACTATGGCTACACCTTC. Its protein is CASSYVHFNYGYTF.

The table lists this clonotype with many counts. This chain links TRBV27 with TRBJ2-7; D possibly corresponds to TRBD1 (6 bases). CDR1 is MNHEY and CDR2 is SMNVEV in the germline V gene (reference sequence). Trimming removed 2 bases at V and 0 bases at J, with 8 bases between. The CDR3 sequence is 14 residues long. The CDR3 is CASSLIGGSYEQYF. The CDR3 region has the DNA TGTGCCAGCAGTTTAATAGGGGGCTCCTACGAGCAGTACTTC.

This clonotype was observed at least ten times. The chain joins TRBV12-3 or TRBV12-4 to TRBJ2-2, with unresolved D. The CDR3 has 16 residues. V lost 5 bases and J lost 5, with 18 bases in between. The DNA for the CDR3 is TGTGCCAGCAGTCCTCCCCCCCGCGAGGTAACCGGGGAGCTGTTTTTT. Translating gives CASSPPPREVTGELFF.